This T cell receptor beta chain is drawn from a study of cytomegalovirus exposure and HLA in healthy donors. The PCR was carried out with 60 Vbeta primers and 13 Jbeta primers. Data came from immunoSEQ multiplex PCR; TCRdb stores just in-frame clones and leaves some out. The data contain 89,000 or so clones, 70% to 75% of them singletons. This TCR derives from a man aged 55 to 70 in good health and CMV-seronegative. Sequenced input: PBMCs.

The CDR3 sequence: CASSPGGPNEKLFF. CDR3 coding DNA: TGTGCCAGCAGCCCGGGGGGGCCTAATGAAAAACTGTTTTTT. This rearrangement joins TRBV11-1 to TRBJ1-4, with D possibly being TRBD1 (6 bases). V lost 5 bases to trimming and J lost 3 bases, with 10 bases between them. This CDR3 has 14 amino acids. The germline V gene has CDR1 SGHAT and CDR2 FQDESV (reference sequence).